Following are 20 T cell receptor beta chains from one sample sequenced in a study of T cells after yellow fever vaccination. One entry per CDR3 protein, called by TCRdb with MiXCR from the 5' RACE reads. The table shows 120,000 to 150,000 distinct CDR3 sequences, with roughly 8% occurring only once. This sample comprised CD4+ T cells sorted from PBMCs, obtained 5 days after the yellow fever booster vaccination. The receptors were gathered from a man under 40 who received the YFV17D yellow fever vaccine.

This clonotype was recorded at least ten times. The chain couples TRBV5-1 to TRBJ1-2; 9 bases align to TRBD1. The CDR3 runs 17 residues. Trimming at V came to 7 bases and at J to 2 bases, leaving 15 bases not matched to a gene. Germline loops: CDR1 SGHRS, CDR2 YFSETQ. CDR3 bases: TGCGCCAGCCGGCCCGGGACAGGGATGGGACTCAACTATGGCTACACCTTC. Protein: CASRPGTGMGLNYGYTF.

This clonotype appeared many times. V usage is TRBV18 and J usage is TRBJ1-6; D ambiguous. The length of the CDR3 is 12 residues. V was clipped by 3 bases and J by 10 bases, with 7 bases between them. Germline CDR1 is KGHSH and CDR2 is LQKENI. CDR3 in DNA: TGTGCCAGCTCACCTGCGGAGTCACCCCTCCACTTT. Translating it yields CASSPAESPLHF.

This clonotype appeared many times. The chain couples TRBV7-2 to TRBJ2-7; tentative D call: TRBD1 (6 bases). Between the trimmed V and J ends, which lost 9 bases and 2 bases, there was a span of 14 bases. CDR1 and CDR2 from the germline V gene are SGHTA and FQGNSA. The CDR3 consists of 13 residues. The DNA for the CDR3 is TGTGCCAGAAATACAGGGCTCACCTACGAGCAGTACTTC. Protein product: CARNTGLTYEQYF.

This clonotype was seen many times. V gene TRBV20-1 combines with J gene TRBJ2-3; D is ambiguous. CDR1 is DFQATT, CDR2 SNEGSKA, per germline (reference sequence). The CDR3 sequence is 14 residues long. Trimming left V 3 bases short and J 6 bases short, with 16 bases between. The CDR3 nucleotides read TGCAGTGCTAGTCGTGATTTGGGGTGGGATACGCAGTATTTT. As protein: CSASRDLGWDTQYF.

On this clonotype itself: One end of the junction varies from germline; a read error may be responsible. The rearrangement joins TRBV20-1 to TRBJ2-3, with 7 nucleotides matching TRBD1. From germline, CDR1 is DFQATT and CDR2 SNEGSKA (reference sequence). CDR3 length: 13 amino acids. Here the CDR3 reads CCATQGITDTQYF. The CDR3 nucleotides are TGCTGTGCAACACAGGGGATCACAGATACGCAGTATTTT.

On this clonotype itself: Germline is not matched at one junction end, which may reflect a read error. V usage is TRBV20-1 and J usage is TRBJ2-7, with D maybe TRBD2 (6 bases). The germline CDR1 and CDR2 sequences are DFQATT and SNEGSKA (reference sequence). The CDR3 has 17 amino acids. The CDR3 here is CCARDLYAYGGSYEQYF. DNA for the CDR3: TGCTGTGCTAGAGATCTGTACGCCTATGGGGGGTCCTACGAGCAGTACTTC.

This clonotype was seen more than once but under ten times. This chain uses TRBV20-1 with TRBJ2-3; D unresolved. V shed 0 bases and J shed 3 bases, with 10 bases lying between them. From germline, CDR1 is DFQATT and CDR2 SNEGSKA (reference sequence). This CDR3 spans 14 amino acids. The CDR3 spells CSARDRRLTDTQYF. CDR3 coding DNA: TGCAGTGCTAGAGATCGCAGACTGACAGATACGCAGTATTTT.

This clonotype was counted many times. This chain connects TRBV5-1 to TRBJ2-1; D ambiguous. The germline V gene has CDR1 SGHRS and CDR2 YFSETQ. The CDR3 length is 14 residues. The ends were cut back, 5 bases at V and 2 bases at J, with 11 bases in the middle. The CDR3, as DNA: TGCGCCAGCAGAGAACAGCCCACCTACAATGAGCAGTTCTTC. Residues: CASREQPTYNEQFF.

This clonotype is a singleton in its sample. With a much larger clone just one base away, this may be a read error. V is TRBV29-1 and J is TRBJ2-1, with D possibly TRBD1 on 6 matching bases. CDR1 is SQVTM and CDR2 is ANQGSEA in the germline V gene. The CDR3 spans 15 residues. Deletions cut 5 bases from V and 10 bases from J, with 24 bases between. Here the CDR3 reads CSVQVPPGARGEQFF. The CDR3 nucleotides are TGCAGCGTTCAAGTACCACCAGGGGCCCGCGGGGAGCAGTTCTTC.

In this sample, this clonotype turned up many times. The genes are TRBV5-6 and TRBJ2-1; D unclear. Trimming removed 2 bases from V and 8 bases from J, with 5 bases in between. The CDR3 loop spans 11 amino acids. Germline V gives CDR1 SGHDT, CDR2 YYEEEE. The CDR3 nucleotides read TGTGCCAGCAGCTTCGTCGATGAGCAGTTCTTC. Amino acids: CASSFVDEQFF.

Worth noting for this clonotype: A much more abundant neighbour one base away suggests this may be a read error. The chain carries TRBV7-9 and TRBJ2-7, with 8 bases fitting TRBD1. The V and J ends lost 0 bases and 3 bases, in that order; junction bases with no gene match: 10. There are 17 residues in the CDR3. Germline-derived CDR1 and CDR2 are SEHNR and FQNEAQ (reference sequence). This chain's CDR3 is CASSLALVPDRVYEQYF. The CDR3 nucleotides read TGTGCCAGCAGCTTAGCCCTGGTCCCGGACAGGGTCTACGAGCAGTACTTC.

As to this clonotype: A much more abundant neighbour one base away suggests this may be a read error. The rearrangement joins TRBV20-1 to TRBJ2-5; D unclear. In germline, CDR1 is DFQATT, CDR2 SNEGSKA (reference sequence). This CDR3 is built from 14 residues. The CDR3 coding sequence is TGCAGTGCTCCCCGGCCGGGTAACCACGAGACCCAGTACTTC. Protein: CSAPRPGNHETQYF.

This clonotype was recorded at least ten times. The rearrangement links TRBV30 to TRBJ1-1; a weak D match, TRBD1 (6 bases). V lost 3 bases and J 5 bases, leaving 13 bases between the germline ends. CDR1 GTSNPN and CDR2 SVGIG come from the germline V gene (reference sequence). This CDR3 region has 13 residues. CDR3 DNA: TGTGCCTGGAGGGAGGGGGGTCGGACTGAAGCTTTCTTT. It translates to CAWREGGRTEAFF.

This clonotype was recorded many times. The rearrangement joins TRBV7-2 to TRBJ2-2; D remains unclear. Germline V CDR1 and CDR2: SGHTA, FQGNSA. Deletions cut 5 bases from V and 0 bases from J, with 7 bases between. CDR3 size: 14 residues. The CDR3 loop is CASSRGANTGELFF. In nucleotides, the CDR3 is TGTGCCAGCAGCCGAGGAGCGAACACCGGGGAGCTGTTTTTT.

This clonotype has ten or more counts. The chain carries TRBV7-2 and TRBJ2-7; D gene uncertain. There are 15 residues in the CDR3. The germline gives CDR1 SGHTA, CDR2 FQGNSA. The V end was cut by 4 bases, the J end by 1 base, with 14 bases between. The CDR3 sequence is CASSSGSVSSYEQYF. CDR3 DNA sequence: TGTGCCAGCAGCTCGGGCAGCGTTTCTTCCTACGAGCAGTACTTC.

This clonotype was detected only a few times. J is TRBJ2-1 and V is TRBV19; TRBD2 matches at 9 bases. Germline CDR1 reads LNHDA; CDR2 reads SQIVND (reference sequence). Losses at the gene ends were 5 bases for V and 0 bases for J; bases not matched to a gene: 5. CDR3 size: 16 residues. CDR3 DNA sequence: TGTGCCAGTAGTGTCCTAGCGGGAACCTCCTACAATGAGCAGTTCTTC. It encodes CASSVLAGTSYNEQFF.

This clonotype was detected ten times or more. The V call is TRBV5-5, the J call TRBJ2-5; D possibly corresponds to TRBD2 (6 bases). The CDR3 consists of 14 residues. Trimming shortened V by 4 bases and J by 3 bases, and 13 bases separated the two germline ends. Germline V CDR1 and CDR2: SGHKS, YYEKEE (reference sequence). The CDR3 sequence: CASSVLATKETQYF. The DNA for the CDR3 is TGTGCCAGCAGCGTCCTAGCGACAAAAGAGACCCAGTACTTC. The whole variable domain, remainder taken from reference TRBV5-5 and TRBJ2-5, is DAGVTQSPTHLIKTRGQQVTLRCSPISGHKSVSWYQQVLGQGPQFIFQYYEKEERGRGNFPDRFSARQFPNYSSELNVNALLLGDSALYLCASSVLATKETQYFGPGTRLLVL.

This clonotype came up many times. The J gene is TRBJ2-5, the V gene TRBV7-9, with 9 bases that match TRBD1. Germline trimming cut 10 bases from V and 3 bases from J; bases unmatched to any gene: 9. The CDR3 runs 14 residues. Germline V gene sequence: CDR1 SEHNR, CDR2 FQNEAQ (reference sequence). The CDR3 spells CAITGGADKETQYF. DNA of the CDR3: TGTGCCATCACAGGGGGCGCGGACAAAGAGACCCAGTACTTC.

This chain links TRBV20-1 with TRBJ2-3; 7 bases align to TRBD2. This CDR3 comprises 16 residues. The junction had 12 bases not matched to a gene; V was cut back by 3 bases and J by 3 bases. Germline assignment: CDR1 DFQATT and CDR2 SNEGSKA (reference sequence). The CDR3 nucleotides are TGCAGTGCTAGGGGGAGGGTTGGTGTCTTGACAGATACGCAGTATTTT. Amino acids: CSARGRVGVLTDTQYF.

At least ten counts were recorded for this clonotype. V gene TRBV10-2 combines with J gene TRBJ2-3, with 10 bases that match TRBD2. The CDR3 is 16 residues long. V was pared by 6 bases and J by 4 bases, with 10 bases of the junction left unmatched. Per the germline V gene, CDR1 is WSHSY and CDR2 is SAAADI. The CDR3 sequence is CASSFPPSGSADTQYF. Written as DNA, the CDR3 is TGCGCCAGCAGCTTTCCCCCTAGCGGGAGCGCAGATACGCAGTATTTT.